This TCR beta chain was recorded in a study of beta chain features in type 1 diabetes. Germline lookup yields CDR1 SGHTA and CDR2 FQGNSA. The V end lost 4 bases, the J end lost 0 bases, and 10 bases lay between the germline ends. The CDR3 is made up of 15 amino acids. Reverse transcription of all isolated RNA meant that expressed TCRB transcripts were sequenced. The method was immunoSEQ multiplex PCR; TCRdb's version includes in-frame clones alone and lacks a portion of them. The sample carries hundreds of thousands of clones, 15% to 18% recorded once. The sample consisted of naive CD4+ T cells from blood. This sequence joins TRBV7-2 and TRBJ1-5; possibly TRBD1 for D (5 bases). The TCR sequence derives from a man younger than 35 in good health. The CDR3 DNA sequence: TGTGCCAGCAGCTCACAGGCGGATAGCAATCAGCCCCAGCATTTT. Protein product: CASSSQADSNQPQHF.